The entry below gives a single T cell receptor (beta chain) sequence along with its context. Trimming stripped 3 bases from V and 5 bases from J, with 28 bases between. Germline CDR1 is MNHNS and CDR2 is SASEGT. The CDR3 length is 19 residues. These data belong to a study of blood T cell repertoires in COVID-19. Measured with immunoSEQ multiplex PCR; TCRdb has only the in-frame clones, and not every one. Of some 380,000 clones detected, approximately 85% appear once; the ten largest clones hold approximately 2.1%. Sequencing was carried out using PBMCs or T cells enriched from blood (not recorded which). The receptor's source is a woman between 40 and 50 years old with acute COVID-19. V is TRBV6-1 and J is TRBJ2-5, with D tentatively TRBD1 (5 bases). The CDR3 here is CASSEDIRGWSAPEETQYF. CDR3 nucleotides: TGTGCCAGCAGTGAGGATATTAGGGGTTGGTCGGCGCCCGAGGAGACCCAGTACTTC.